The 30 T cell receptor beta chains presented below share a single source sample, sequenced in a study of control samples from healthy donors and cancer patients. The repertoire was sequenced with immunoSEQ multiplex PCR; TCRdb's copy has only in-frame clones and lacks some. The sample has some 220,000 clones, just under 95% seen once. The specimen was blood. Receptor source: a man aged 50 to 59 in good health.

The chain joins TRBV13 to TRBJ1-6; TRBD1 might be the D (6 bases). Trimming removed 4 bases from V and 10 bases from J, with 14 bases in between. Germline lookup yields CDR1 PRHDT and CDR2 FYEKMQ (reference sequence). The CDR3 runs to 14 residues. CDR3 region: CASSSRQEGSPLHF. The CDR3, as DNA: TGTGCCAGCAGCTCCAGACAGGAAGGATCACCCCTCCACTTT.

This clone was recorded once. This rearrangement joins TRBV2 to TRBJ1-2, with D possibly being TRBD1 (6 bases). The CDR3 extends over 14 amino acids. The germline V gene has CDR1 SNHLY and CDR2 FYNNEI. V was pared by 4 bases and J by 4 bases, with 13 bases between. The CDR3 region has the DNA TGTGCCAGCAGTGCGGACAGAATCACCTATGGCTACACCTTC. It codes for CASSADRITYGYTF. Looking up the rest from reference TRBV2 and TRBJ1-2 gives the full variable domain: EPEVTQTPSHQVTQMGQEVILRCVPISNHLYFYWYRQILGQKVEFLVSFYNNEISEKSEIFDDQFSVERPDGSNFTLKIRSTKLEDSAMYFCASSADRITYGYTFGSGTRLTVV.

The CDR3 protein is CASSQSGGDNEQFF. The CDR3 DNA reads TGTGCCAGCAGCCAGAGCGGGGGGGACAATGAGCAGTTCTTC. The chain combines TRBV11-2 with TRBJ2-1; 10 bases align to TRBD2. The V and J ends lost 5 bases and 5 bases, in that order; junction bases with no gene match: 3. This CDR3 region has 14 residues. CDR1 is SGHAT and CDR2 is FQNNGV in the germline V gene.

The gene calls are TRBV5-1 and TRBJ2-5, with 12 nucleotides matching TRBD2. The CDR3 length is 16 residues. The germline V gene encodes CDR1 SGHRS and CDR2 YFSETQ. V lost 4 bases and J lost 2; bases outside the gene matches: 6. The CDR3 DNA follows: TGCGCCAGCAGCATCGCCGGGACTAGCGGGCAAGAGACCCAGTACTTC. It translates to CASSIAGTSGQETQYF.

The CDR3 DNA follows: TGTGCCAGCTCCCCGACAGGGTTGGACACTGAAGCTTTCTTT. It specifies CASSPTGLDTEAFF. The chain links TRBV18 to TRBJ1-1; the match to TRBD1 covers 7 bases. Germline assignment: CDR1 KGHSH and CDR2 LQKENI. Germline trimming cut 6 bases from V and 3 bases from J; bases unmatched to any gene: 7. The CDR3 length is 14 residues. Variable domain in full (rest from reference TRBV18 and TRBJ1-1): NAGVMQNPRHLVRRRGQEARLRCSPMKGHSHVYWYRQLPEEGLKFMVYLQKENIIDESGMPKERFSAEFPKEGPSILRIQQVVRGDSAAYFCASSPTGLDTEAFFGQGTRLTVV.

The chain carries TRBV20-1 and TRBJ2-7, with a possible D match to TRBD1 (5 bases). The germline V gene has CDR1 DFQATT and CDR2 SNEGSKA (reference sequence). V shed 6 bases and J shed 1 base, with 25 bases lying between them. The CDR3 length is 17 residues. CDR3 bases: TGCAGTGCCAGTAGAGAAGTGGGGCCTTTTTTTTCCTACGAGCAGTACTTC. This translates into CSASREVGPFFSYEQYF.

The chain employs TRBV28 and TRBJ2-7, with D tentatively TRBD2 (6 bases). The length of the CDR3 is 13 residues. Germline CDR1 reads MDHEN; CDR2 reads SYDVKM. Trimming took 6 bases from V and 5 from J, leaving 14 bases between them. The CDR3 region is CASRQDYRDEQYF. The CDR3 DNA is TGTGCCAGCAGACAGGACTATCGGGACGAGCAGTACTTC.

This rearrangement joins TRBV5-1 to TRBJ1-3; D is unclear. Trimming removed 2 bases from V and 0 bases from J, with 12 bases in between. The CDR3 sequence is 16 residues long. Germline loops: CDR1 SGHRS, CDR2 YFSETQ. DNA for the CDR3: TGCGCCAGCAGCTTATTCGGGGTACTCTCTGGAAACACCATATATTTT. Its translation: CASSLFGVLSGNTIYF. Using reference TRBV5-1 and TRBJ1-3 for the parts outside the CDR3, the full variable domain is KAGVTQTPRYLIKTRGQQVTLSCSPISGHRSVSWYQQTPGQGLQFLFEYFSETQRNKGNFPGRFSGRQFSNSRSEMNVSTLELGDSALYLCASSLFGVLSGNTIYFGEGSWLTVV.

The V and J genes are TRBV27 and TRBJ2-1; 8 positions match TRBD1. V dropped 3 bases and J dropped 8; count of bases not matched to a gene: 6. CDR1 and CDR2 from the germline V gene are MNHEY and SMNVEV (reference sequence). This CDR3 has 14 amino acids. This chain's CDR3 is CASSFGDRFYEQFF. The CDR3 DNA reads TGTGCCAGCAGTTTCGGGGACAGGTTCTATGAGCAGTTCTTC.

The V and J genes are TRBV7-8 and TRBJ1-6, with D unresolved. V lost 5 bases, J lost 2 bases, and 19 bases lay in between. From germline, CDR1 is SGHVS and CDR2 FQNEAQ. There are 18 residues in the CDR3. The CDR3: CASSPHLSSGAYNSPLHF. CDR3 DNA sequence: TGTGCCAGCAGCCCACACCTATCTTCCGGGGCCTATAATTCACCCCTCCACTTT.

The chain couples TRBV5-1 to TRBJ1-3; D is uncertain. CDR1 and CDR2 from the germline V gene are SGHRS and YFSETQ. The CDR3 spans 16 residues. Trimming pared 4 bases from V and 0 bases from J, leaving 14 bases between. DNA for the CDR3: TGCGCCAGCAGCGCAACGATCGCCGTCTCTGGAAACACCATATATTTT. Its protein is CASSATIAVSGNTIYF. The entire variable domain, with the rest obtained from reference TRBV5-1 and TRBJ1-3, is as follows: KAGVTQTPRYLIKTRGQQVTLSCSPISGHRSVSWYQQTPGQGLQFLFEYFSETQRNKGNFPGRFSGRQFSNSRSEMNVSTLELGDSALYLCASSATIAVSGNTIYFGEGSWLTVV.

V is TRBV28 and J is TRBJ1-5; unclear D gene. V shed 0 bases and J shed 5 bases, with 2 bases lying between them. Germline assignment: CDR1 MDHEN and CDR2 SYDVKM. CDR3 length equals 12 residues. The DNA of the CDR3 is TGTGCCAGCAGTTTATGGGATCAGCCCCAGCATTTT. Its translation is CASSLWDQPQHF.

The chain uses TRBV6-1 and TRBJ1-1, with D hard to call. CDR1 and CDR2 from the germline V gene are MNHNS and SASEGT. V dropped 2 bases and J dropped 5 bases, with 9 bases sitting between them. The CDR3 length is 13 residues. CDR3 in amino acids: CASSESGRTEAFF. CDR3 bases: TGTGCCAGCAGTGAATCGGGGAGGACTGAAGCTTTCTTT.

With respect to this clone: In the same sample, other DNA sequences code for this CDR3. CDR3 nucleotides: TGTGCCAGCAGCCGACTAGCGGGGGGAACAGATACGCAGTATTTT. Its translation is CASSRLAGGTDTQYF. This chain connects TRBV3-1 (or the pseudogene TRBV3-2) to TRBJ2-3; 13 bases line up with TRBD2. With 4 bases clipped from V and 3 bases from J, the junction kept 1 base outside the gene matches. CDR1 LGHDT and CDR2 YNNKEL come from the germline V gene (reference sequence). This CDR3 is 15 amino acids long.

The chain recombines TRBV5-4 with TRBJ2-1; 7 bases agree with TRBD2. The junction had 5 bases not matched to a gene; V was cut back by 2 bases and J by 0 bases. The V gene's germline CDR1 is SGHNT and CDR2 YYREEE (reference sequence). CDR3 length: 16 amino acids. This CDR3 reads CASSFGRGSSYNEQFF. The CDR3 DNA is TGTGCCAGCAGCTTTGGGCGGGGGAGCTCCTACAATGAGCAGTTCTTC.

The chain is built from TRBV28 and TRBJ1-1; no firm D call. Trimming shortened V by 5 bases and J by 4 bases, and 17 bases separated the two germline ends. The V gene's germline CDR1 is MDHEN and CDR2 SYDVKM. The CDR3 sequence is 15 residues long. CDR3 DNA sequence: TGTGCCAGCAGTCCCCCGGGATTTGGGGTCACTGAAGCTTTCTTT. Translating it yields CASSPPGFGVTEAFF.

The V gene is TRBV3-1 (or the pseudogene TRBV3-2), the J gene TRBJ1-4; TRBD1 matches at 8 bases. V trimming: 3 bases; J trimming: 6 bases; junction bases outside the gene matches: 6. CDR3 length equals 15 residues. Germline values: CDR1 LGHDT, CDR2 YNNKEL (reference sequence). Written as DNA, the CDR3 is TGTGCCAGCAGCCATTGGGGACAGGAGGATGAAAAACTGTTTTTT. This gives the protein CASSHWGQEDEKLFF.

CDR3 residues: CASRTIQRFNEQFF. The CDR3 DNA is TGTGCCAGCAGGACTATCCAGAGATTTAATGAGCAGTTCTTC. The chain couples TRBV28 to TRBJ2-1; D is possibly TRBD2 (5 bases). The germline V gene encodes CDR1 MDHEN and CDR2 SYDVKM. Trimming stripped 6 bases from V and 7 bases from J, with 16 bases between. The length of the CDR3 is 14 residues.

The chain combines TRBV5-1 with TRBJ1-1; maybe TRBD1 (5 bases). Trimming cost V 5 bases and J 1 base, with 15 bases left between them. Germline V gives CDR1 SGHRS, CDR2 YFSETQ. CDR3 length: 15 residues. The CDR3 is CASRVGANPNTEAFF. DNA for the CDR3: TGCGCCAGCAGGGTTGGGGCGAATCCGAACACTGAAGCTTTCTTT.

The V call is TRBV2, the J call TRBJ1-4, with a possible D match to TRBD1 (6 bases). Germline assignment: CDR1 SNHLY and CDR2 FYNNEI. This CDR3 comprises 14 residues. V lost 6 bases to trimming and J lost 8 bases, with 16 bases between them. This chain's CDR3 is CASRKAGVGEKLFF. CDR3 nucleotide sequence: TGTGCCAGCAGGAAAGCAGGGGTGGGCGAAAAACTGTTTTTT.

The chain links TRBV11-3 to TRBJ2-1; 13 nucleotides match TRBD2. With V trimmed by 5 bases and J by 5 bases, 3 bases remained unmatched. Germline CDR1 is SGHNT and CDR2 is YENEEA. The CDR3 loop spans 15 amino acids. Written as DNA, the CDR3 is TGTGCCAGCAGCCTCGGGACTAGCGGGGACAATGAGCAGTTCTTC. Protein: CASSLGTSGDNEQFF.

The CDR3 DNA reads as TGTGCCAGCAGCTTAGGGGGACATACCTACGAGCAGTACTTC. Encoded protein: CASSLGGHTYEQYF. V is TRBV7-2 and J is TRBJ2-7, with a weak D call TRBD1 (6 bases). Trimming took 1 base from V and 2 from J, leaving 9 bases between them. This CDR3 is 14 amino acids long. The V gene's germline CDR1 is SGHTA and CDR2 FQGNSA.

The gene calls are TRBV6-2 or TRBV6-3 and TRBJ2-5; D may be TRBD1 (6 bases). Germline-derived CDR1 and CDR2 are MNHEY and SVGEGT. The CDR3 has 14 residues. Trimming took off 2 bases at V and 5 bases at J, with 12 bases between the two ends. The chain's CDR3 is CASSYTGTRETQYF. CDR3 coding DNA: TGTGCCAGCAGTTACACAGGGACGAGGGAGACCCAGTACTTC.

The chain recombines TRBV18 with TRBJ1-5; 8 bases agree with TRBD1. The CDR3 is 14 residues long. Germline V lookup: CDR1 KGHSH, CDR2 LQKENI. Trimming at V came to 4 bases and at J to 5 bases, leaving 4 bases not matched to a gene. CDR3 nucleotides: TGTGCCAGCTCACTACAGGGGGTCGATCAGCCCCAGCATTTT. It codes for CASSLQGVDQPQHF.

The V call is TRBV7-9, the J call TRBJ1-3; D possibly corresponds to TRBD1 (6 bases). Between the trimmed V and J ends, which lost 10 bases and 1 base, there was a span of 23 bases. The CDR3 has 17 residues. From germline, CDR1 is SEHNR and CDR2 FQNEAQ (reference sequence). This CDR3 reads CATPGSDRRISGNTIYF. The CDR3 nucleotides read TGTGCCACCCCAGGATCCGACAGGCGGATATCTGGAAACACCATATATTTT.

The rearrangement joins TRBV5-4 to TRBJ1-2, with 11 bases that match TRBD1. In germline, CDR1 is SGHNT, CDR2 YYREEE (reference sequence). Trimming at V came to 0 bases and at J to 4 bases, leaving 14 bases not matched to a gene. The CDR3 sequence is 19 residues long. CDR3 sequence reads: CASSLEFSWTGGRGYGYTF. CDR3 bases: TGTGCCAGCAGCTTGGAATTTAGTTGGACAGGGGGCCGAGGCTATGGCTACACCTTC.

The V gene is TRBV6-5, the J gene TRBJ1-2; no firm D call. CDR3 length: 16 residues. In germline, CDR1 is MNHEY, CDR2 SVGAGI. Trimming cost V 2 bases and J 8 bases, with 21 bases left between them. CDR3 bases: TGTGCCAGCAGTTACAGGCCCCAAAATGACCCCTGGGGCTACACCTTC. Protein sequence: CASSYRPQNDPWGYTF.

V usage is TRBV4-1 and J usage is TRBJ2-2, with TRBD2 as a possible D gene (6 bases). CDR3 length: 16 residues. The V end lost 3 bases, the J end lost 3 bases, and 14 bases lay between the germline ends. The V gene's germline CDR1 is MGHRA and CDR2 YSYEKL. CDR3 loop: CASSQSGVVYTGELFF. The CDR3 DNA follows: TGCGCCAGCAGCCAGTCGGGAGTTGTTTACACCGGGGAGCTGTTTTTT.

The CDR3 nucleotides read TGTGCCAGTAGGGGCGGGGTACAGAACACCGGGGAGCTGTTTTTT. Its translation: CASRGGVQNTGELFF. J is TRBJ2-2 and V is TRBV19; TRBD2 might be the D (6 bases). The length of the CDR3 is 15 residues. V was clipped by 6 bases and J by 1 base, with 12 bases between them. CDR1 is LNHDA, CDR2 SQIVND, per germline (reference sequence).

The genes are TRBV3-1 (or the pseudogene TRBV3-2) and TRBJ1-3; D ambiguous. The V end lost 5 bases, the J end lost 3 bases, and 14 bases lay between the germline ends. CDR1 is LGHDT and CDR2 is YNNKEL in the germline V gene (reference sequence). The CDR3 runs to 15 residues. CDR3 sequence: CASSSGWAGGNTIYF. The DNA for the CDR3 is TGTGCCAGCAGCTCGGGGTGGGCGGGTGGAAACACCATATATTTT.